Detailed here is one T cell receptor (beta chain). The antigen is undetermined. This entry belongs to a study of blood T cells in healthy people across ages. Study summary: Using template switching, researchers captured about one barcoded beta molecule for each two T cells. Findings of the study overall: In long-lived donors, naive CD4+ cell counts and diversity exceeded those of aged donors.

Trimming at V came to 1 base and at J to 15 bases, leaving 13 bases not matched to a gene. The CDR3 is 14 amino acids. Germline V lookup: CDR1 DFQATT, CDR2 SNEGSKA (reference sequence). Together with a sample-barcoded 5' primer, a J-beta primer mix was included in a second PCR lasting roughly 6 to 12 cycles. Each of the cDNA molecules was tagged by a template-switch adaptor with 12 random nucleotides. In TCRdb, the 5' RACE reads were re-called with MiXCR into one record per CDR3 protein. The sample yields 700,000 to 950,000 distinct CDR3 sequences, about three fifths seen once. The origin of this receptor is a man under 40 in good health. Sequencing was performed on blood. V usage is TRBV20-1 and J usage is TRBJ2-4; 9 nucleotides agree with TRBD1. Here the CDR3 DNA reads TGCAGTGCTAGAGGGGGGACAGGGCTGGACCCCTGGTACTTC. Residues: CSARGGTGLDPWYF.